The rows below give T cell receptor beta chains drawn from one sample of a study of blood T cell repertoires in COVID-19. This table comes from immunoSEQ multiplex PCR, and its TCRdb copy is limited to in-frame clones, with some not included. This table has 150,000 to 200,000 clones, 80% to 85% appearing once. Sample: PBMCs or T cells enriched from blood (not recorded which). These receptors originate from a woman aged 60-75 years who had recovered from COVID-19. The CDR3 runs from the conserved cysteine through the conserved F or W. D genes are given only for firm matches.

D | J | V | CDR3
. | TRBJ1-6 | TRBV24-1 | CATRVEGRNSPLHF
TRBD1 | TRBJ1-6 | TRBV28 | CAIMERTGGSPLHF
. | TRBJ2-3 | TRBV19 | CASRAGPSTDTQYF
. | TRBJ1-1 | TRBV11-2 | CASRSGHPNTEAFF
. | TRBJ1-4 | TRBV7-2 | CASSNRGATNEKLFF
TRBD1 | TRBJ2-7 | TRBV23-1 | CASSPAPGQGAYEQYF
. | TRBJ2-7 | TRBV3-1/TRBV3-2 | CASSRTDAYYEQYF
. | TRBJ2-2 | TRBV5-1 | CASRDLGELFF
. | TRBJ1-3 | TRBV6-5 | CASLGGPGNTIYF
TRBD1 | TRBJ1-1 | TRBV5-1 | CASSWTGGASSSEAFF
TRBD1 | TRBJ2-7 | TRBV6-5 | CASSYRGPGYEQYF
TRBD1 | TRBJ1-2 | TRBV7-2 | CASSADRGFYGYTF
TRBD1 | TRBJ2-3 | TRBV9 | CASSMRTGRADTQYF
TRBD1 | TRBJ1-2 | TRBV18 | CASSPSQGANYGYTF
. | TRBJ2-3 | TRBV28 | CASRGSTDTQYF
. | TRBJ2-1 | TRBV5-1 | CASSPSSNYNEQFF
. | TRBJ1-5 | TRBV10-1 | CASNQTGKLYSNQPQHF
TRBD1 | TRBJ1-3 | TRBV7-8 | CASSVTGGNGNTIYF
. | TRBJ2-3 | TRBV7-9 | CATQPRARNTQYF
. | TRBJ1-2 | TRBV7-9 | CASSRQLATNYGYTF
TRBD1 | TRBJ1-5 | TRBV19 | CASSETGAGQPQHF
. | TRBJ2-3 | TRBV7-9 | CASSLLPSGTDTQYF
TRBD1 | TRBJ1-2 | TRBV27 | CASSLIGQGAVGYTF
TRBD1 | TRBJ1-2 | TRBV29-1 | CSVAHGQGYNYGYTF
. | TRBJ1-4 | TRBV28 | CASSPGGGTNEKLFF
. | TRBJ2-1 | TRBV27 | CSHCNEQFF
. | TRBJ2-3 | TRBV5-1 | CASSLSQGSVRDTQYF
. | TRBJ1-1 | TRBV7-9 | CASSLVLGGEAFF